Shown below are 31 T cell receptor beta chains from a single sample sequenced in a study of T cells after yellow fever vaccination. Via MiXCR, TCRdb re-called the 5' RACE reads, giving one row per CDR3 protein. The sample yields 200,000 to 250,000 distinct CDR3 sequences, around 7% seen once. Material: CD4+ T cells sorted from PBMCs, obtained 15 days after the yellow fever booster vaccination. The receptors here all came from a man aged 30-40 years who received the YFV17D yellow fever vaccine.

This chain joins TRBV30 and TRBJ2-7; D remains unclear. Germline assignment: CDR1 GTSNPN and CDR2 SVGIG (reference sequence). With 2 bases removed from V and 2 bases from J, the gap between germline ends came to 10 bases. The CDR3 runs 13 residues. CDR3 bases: TGTGCCTGGAGTACCGGAGTGACCTACGAGCAGTACTTC. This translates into CAWSTGVTYEQYF.

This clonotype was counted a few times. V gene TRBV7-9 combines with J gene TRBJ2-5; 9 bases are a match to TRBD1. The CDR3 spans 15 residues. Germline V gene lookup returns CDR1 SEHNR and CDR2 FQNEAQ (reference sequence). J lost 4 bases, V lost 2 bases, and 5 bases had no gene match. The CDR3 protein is CASSLTWGQGETQYF. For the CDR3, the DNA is TGTGCCAGCAGCTTAACCTGGGGACAGGGAGAGACCCAGTACTTC.

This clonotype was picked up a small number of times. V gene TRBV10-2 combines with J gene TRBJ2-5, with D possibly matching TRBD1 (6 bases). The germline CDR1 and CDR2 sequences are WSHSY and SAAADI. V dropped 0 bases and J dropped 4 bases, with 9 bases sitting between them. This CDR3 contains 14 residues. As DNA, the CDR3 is TGCGCCAGCAGTGAGTCGAAAGGGGGAGAGACCCAGTACTTC. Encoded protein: CASSESKGGETQYF.

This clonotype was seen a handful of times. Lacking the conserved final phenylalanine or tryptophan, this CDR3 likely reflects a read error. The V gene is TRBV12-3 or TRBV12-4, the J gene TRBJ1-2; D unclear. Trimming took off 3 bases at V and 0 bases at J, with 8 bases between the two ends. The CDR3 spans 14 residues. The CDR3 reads CASSFIGTNYGYTL. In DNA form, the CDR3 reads TGTGCCAGCAGTTTTATAGGGACTAACTATGGCTACACCTTA.

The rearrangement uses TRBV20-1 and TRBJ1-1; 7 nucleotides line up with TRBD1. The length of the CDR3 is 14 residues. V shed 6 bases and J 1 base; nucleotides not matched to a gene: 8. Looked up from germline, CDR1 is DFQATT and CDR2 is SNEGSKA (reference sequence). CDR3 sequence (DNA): TGCAGTGCCCCGGACAGGCGGGCGAACACTGAAGCTTTCTTT. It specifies CSAPDRRANTEAFF.

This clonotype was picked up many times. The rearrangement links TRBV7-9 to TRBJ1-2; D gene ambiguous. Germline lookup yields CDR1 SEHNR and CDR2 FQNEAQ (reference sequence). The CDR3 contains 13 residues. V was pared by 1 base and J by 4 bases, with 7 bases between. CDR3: CASSLVRGYGYTF. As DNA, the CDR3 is TGTGCCAGCAGCTTAGTCAGAGGCTATGGCTACACCTTC.

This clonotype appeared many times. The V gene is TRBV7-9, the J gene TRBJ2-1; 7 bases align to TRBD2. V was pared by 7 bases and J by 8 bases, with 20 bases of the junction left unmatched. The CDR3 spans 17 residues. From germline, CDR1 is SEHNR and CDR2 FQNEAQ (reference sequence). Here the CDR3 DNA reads TGTGCCAGCAACTTTTATGTTGGGCGGGAGACCACCGATGAGCAGTTCTTC. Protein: CASNFYVGRETTDEQFF.

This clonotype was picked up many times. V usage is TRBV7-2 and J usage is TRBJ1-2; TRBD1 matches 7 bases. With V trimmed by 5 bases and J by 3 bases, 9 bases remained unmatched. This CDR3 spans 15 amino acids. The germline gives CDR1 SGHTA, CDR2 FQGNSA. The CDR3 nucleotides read TGTGCCAGCAGCCGCTCGCAAGGGACAGACTATGGCTACACCTTC. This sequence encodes CASSRSQGTDYGYTF.

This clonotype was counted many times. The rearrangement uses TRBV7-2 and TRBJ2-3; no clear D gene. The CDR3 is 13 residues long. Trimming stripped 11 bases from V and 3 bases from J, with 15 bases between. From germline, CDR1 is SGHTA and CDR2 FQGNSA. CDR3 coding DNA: TGTGCCGGGGTTGGCGGTAGAACAGATACGCAGTATTTT. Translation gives CAGVGGRTDTQYF.

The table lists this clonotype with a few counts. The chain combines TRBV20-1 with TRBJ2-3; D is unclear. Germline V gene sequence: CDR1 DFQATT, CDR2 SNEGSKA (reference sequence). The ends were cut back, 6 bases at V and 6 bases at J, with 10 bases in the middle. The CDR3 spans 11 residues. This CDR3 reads CSATGKDTQYF. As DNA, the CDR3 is TGCAGTGCGACCGGAAAGGATACGCAGTATTTT.

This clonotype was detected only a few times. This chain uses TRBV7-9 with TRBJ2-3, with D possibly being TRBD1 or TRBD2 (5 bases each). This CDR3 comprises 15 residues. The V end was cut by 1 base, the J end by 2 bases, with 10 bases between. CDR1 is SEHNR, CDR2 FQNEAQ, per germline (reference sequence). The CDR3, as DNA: TGTGCCAGCAGCTTAGGGGACGGATACACAGATACGCAGTATTTT. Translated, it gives CASSLGDGYTDTQYF. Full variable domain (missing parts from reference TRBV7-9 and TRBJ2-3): DTGVSQNPRHKITKRGQNVTFRCDPISEHNRLYWYRQTLGQGPEFLTYFQNEAQLEKSRLLSDRFSAERPKGSFSTLEIQRTEQGDSAMYLCASSLGDGYTDTQYFGPGTRLTVL.

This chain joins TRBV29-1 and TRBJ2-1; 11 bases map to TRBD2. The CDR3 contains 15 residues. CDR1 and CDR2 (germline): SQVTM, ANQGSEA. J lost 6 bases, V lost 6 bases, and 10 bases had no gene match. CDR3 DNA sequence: TGCAGCGTCACCTCGGGACTAGCGGCCTCCAATGAGCAGTTCTTC. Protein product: CSVTSGLAASNEQFF.

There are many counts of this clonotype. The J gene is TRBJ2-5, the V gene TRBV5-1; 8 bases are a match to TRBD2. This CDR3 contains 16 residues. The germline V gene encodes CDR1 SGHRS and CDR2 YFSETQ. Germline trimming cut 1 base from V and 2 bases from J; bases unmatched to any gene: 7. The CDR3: CASSLLAGTRQETQYF. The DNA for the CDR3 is TGCGCCAGCAGCTTGCTTGCTGGGACTAGACAAGAGACCCAGTACTTC.

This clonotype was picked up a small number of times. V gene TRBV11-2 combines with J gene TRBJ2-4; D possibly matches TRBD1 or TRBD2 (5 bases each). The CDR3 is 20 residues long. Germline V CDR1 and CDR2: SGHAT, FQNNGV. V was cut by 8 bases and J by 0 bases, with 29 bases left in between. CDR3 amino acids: CASSGGPGPRLALAKNIQYF. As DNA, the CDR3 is TGTGCCAGCTCTGGAGGACCGGGACCCCGACTGGCCCTAGCCAAAAACATTCAGTACTTC. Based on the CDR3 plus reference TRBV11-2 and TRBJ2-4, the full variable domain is EAGVAQSPRYKIIEKRQSVAFWCNPISGHATLYWYQQILGQGPKLLIQFQNNGVVDDSQLPKDRFSAERLKGVDSTLKIQPAKLEDSAVYLCASSGGPGPRLALAKNIQYFGAGTRLSVL.

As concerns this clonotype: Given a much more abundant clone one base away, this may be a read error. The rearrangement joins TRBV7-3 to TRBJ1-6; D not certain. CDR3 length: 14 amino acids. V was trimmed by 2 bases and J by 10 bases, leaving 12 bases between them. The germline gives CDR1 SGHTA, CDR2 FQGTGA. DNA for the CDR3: TGTGCCAGCAGCTTAGGACTAGGGAGGTCACCCCTCCACTTT. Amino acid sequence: CASSLGLGRSPLHF.

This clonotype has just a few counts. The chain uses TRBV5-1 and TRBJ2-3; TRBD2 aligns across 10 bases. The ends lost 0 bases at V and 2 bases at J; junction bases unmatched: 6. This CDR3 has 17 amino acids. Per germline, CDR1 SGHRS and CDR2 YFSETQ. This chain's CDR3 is CASSLGGTSGNTDTQYF. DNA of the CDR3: TGCGCCAGCAGCTTGGGCGGCACTAGCGGGAACACAGATACGCAGTATTTT. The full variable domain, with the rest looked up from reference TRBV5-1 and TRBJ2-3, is KAGVTQTPRYLIKTRGQQVTLSCSPISGHRSVSWYQQTPGQGLQFLFEYFSETQRNKGNFPGRFSGRQFSNSRSEMNVSTLELGDSALYLCASSLGGTSGNTDTQYFGPGTRLTVL.

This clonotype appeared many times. CDR3 bases: TGTGCCAGCAGCTTAAGGTTCAACACCGGGGAGCTGTTTTTT. As protein: CASSLRFNTGELFF. The rearrangement joins TRBV7-6 to TRBJ2-2; unclear D gene. The CDR3 is made up of 14 amino acids. Germline CDR1 reads SGHVS; CDR2 reads FNYEAQ. V was pared by 2 bases and J by 2 bases, with 6 bases between.

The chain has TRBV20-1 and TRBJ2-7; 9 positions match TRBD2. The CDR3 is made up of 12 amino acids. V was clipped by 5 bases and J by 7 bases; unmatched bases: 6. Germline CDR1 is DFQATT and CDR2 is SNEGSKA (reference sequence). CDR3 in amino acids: CSAGGRAKEQYF. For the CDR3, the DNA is TGCAGTGCTGGCGGGAGGGCCAAAGAGCAGTACTTC.

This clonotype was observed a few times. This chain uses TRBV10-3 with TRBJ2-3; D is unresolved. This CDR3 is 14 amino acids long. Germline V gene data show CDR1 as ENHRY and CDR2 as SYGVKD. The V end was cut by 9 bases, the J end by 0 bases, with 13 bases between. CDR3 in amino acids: CAIQTPTSTDTQYF. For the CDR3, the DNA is TGTGCCATTCAGACGCCGACTAGCACAGATACGCAGTATTTT.

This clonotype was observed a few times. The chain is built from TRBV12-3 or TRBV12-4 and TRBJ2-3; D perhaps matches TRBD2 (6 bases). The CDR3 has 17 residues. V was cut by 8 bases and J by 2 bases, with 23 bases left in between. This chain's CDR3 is CASGSRRAGLFTDTQYF. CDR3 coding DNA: TGTGCCAGCGGGTCCAGGAGGGCCGGACTGTTCACAGATACGCAGTATTTT.

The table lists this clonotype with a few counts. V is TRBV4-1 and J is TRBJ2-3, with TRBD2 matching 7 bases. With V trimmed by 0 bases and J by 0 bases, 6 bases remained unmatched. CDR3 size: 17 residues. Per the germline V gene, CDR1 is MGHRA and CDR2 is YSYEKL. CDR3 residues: CASSQDGRSGSTDTQYF. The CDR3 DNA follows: TGCGCCAGCAGCCAAGATGGCCGTAGCGGGAGCACAGATACGCAGTATTTT.

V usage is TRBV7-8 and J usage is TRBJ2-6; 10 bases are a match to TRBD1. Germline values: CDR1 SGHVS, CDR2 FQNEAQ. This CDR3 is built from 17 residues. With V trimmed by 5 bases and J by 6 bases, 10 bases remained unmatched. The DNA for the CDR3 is TGTGCCAGCAGCCCCTCCGGGACAGGGGCCGTGGCCAACGTCCTGACTTTC. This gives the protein CASSPSGTGAVANVLTF.

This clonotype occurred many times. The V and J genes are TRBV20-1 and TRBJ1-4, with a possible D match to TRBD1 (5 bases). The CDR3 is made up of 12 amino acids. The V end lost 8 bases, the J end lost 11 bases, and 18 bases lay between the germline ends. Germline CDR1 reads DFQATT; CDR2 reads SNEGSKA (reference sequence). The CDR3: CSPGAQEGKLFF. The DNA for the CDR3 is TGCAGTCCCGGGGCACAGGAGGGTAAACTGTTTTTT.

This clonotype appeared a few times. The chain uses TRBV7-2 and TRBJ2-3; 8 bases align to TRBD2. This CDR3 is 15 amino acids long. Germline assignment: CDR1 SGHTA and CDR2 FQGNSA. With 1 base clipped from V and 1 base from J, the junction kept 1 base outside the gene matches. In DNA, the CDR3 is TGTGCCAGCAGCTTAGAAGCGGGAGGCACAGATACGCAGTATTTT. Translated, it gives CASSLEAGGTDTQYF.

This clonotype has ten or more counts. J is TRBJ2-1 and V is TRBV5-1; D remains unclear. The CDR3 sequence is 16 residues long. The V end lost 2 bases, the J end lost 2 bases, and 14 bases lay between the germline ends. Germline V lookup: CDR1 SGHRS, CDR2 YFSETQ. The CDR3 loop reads CASSLPGNEPYNEQFF. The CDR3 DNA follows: TGCGCCAGCAGCTTACCGGGCAACGAACCCTACAATGAGCAGTTCTTC.

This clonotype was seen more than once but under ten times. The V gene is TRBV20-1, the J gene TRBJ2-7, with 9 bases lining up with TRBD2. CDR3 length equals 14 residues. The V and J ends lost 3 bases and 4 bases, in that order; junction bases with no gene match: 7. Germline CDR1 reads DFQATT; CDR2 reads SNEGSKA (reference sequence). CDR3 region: CSASVGLASYEQYF. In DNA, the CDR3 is TGCAGTGCTAGCGTGGGACTAGCCTCGTACGAGCAGTACTTC.

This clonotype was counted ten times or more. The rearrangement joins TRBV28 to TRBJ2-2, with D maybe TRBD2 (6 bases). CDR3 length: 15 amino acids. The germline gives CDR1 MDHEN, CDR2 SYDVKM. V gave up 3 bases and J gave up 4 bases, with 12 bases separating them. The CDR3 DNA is TGTGCCAGCAGTTTGGAGCGGGCGGGCACCGGGGAGCTGTTTTTT. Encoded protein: CASSLERAGTGELFF.

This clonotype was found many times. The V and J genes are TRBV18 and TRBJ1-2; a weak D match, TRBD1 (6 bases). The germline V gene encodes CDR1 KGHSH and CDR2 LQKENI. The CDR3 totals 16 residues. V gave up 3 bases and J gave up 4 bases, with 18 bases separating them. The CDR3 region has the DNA TGTGCCAGCTCACCCCCCGCAGGGGATAGGGGCTATGGCTACACCTTC. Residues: CASSPPAGDRGYGYTF. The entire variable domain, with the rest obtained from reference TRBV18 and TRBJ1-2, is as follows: NAGVMQNPRHLVRRRGQEARLRCSPMKGHSHVYWYRQLPEEGLKFMVYLQKENIIDESGMPKERFSAEFPKEGPSILRIQQVVRGDSAAYFCASSPPAGDRGYGYTFGSGTRLTVV.

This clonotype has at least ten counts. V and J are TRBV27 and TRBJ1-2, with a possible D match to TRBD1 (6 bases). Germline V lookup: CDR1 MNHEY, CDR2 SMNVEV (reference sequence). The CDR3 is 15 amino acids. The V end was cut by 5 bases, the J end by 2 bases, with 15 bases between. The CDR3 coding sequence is TGTGCCAGCAGTCCCAGCTCCAGGGGAAACTATGGCTACACCTTC. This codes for CASSPSSRGNYGYTF.

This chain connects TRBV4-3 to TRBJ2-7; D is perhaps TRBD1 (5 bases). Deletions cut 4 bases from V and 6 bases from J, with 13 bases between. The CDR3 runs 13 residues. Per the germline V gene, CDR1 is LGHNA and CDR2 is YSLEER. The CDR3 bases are TGCGCCAGCAGCCGGAGTTGGGGCAGCGAGCAGTACTTC. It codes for CASSRSWGSEQYF.

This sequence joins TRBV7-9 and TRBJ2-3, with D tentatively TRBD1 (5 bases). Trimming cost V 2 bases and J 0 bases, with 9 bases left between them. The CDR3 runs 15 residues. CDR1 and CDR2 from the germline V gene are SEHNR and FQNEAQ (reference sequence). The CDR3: CASSLNRGSTDTQYF. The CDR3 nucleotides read TGTGCCAGCAGCTTAAATAGGGGCAGCACAGATACGCAGTATTTT.